A single sample gave rise to the 13 T cell receptor beta chains below, sequenced in a study of T cell repertoires in cytomegalovirus infection. TCRdb re-analysed the reads in MiXCR, keeping a single row per CDR3 protein. The table lists approximately 550,000 distinct CDR3 sequences, more than 15% of them singletons. The sequencing input was CD8+ T cells from PBMCs. The receptor source for this set is a human donor in good health (CMV status not recorded). Some clones in this sample may be carry-over from other donors' samples.

The V call is TRBV6-6, the J call TRBJ2-7; D assignment may be TRBD1 or TRBD2 (6 bases each). Trimming took off 7 bases at V and 2 bases at J, with 21 bases between the two ends. The CDR3 length is 16 residues. CDR1 is MNHNY and CDR2 is SVGAGI in the germline V gene (reference sequence). The CDR3 loop reads CASNNFRGEGTYEQYF. In DNA, the CDR3 is TGTGCCAGCAATAATTTTAGGGGGGAAGGGACCTACGAGCAGTACTTC.

The chain combines TRBV28 with TRBJ1-2; unclear D gene. The CDR3 runs 14 residues. Germline values: CDR1 MDHEN, CDR2 SYDVKM. The ends were cut back, 5 bases at V and 5 bases at J, with 15 bases in the middle. The CDR3 DNA is TGTGCCAGCAGTGTAGGGAACCTCAAGTATGGCTACACCTTC. This sequence encodes CASSVGNLKYGYTF.

The table lists this clonotype with many counts. The gene calls are TRBV7-3 and TRBJ2-1; 7 bases line up with TRBD2. The V segment lost 6 bases and the J segment 0 bases; nucleotides outside the gene matches: 5. Germline values: CDR1 SGHTA, CDR2 FQGTGA. This CDR3 has 15 residues. DNA for the CDR3: TGTGCCAGCAGGTTGGGGGGGAACTCCTACAATGAGCAGTTCTTC. It is translated as CASRLGGNSYNEQFF. Drawing the rest from reference TRBV7-3 and TRBJ2-1, the complete variable domain is GAGVSQTPSNKVTEKGKYVELRCDPISGHTALYWYRQSLGQGPEFLIYFQGTGAADDSGLPNDRFFAVRPEGSVSTLKIQRTERGDSAVYLCASRLGGNSYNEQFFGPGTRLTVL.

This clonotype was observed at least ten times. V and J are TRBV7-2 and TRBJ2-7; D uncertain. Germline CDR1 reads SGHTA; CDR2 reads FQGNSA. V was cut by 4 bases and J by 3 bases, with 4 bases left in between. This CDR3 has 11 amino acids. As DNA, the CDR3 is TGTGCCAGCAGCTCCAACTACGAGCAGTACTTC. Its translation is CASSSNYEQYF.

The genes are TRBV29-1 and TRBJ2-7, with a tentative D call TRBD1 (6 bases). Germline CDR1 reads SQVTM; CDR2 reads ANQGSEA. Between the trimmed V and J ends, which lost 1 base and 3 bases, there was a span of 10 bases. CDR3 length equals 13 residues. The CDR3, as DNA: TGCAGCGTTGAAGGGCCAGGGGACTACGAGCAGTACTTC. It is translated as CSVEGPGDYEQYF.

Comment on this clonotype: One end of the junction does not line up with germline, which may come from a read error. Here the CDR3 reads CASRKTVYGVVPCTEAFF. DNA for the CDR3: TGTGCAAGCAGAAAGACAGTTTACGGGGTAGTTCCGTGCACTGAAGCTTTCTTT. V is TRBV11-2 and J is TRBJ1-1; possible D gene TRBD1, 5 bases. The CDR3 is made up of 18 amino acids. The V gene's germline CDR1 is SGHAT and CDR2 FQNNGV.

The V call is TRBV6-4, the J call TRBJ2-3, with TRBD2 matching 8 bases. Germline V gene sequence: CDR1 MRHNA, CDR2 SNTAGT. The V gene end was trimmed by 2 bases and the J gene end by 4 bases; junction bases not matched to a gene: 5. The CDR3 is 15 amino acids. CDR3 bases: TGTGCCAGCAGTGACACAGCGGGAGCGCCAGATACGCAGTATTTT. Translating it yields CASSDTAGAPDTQYF.

The J gene is TRBJ2-1, the V gene TRBV20-1, with 8 nucleotides matching TRBD1. Germline V lookup: CDR1 DFQATT, CDR2 SNEGSKA (reference sequence). The junction had 7 bases not matched to a gene; V was cut back by 5 bases and J by 10 bases. The CDR3 length is 12 residues. The CDR3 sequence is CSAPRRGQEQFF. CDR3 sequence (DNA): TGCAGTGCTCCCCGCAGGGGGCAAGAGCAGTTCTTC.

This clonotype was seen only a few times. The chain has TRBV20-1 and TRBJ2-7; 9 bases map to TRBD1. The CDR3 is 21 amino acids. The junction had 30 bases not matched to a gene; V was cut back by 5 bases and J by 4 bases. Per the germline V gene, CDR1 is DFQATT and CDR2 is SNEGSKA (reference sequence). The CDR3 sequence: CSAVRGRGQGSHYGPSYEQYF. CDR3 nucleotides: TGCAGTGCTGTAAGGGGGAGGGGACAGGGCAGTCACTATGGGCCCTCTTACGAGCAGTACTTC.

This clonotype has just a few counts. This rearrangement joins TRBV19 to TRBJ2-1; possible D gene TRBD2, 7 bases. The ends were cut back, 6 bases at V and 4 bases at J, with 16 bases in the middle. The germline CDR1 and CDR2 sequences are LNHDA and SQIVND (reference sequence). The CDR3 totals 15 residues. CDR3 in amino acids: CASSLGGGDYNEQFF. CDR3 nucleotides: TGTGCCAGTAGCCTGGGGGGGGGCGATTACAATGAGCAGTTCTTC.

Note on this clonotype: This may be a read error: a much more frequent sequence differs by one nucleotide. The chain joins TRBV2 to TRBJ2-1; D gene ambiguous. Germline CDR1 reads SNHLY; CDR2 reads FYNNEI. The length of the CDR3 is 14 residues. CDR3 in amino acids: CASKFRDNYNDQFF. CDR3 bases: TGTGCCAGCAAGTTCAGAGATAATTACAATGATCAGTTCTTC.

This clonotype was recorded a few times. The gene calls are TRBV25-1 and TRBJ2-7; D uncertain. CDR3 length: 14 amino acids. Per the germline V gene, CDR1 is MGHDK and CDR2 is SYGVNS. Trimming stripped 2 bases from V and 5 bases from J, with 13 bases between. CDR3 sequence: CASSEVLASDEQYF. CDR3 sequence (DNA): TGTGCCAGCAGTGAAGTGTTAGCATCGGACGAGCAGTACTTC.

This clonotype was counted a few times. The chain employs TRBV6-8 and TRBJ2-7; TRBD2 aligns across 14 bases. Germline lookup yields CDR1 MNHGY and CDR2 SAAAGT. The CDR3 consists of 16 residues. The V segment lost 5 bases and the J segment 4 bases; nucleotides outside the gene matches: 7. The CDR3 protein is CASSKGLAGESYEQYF. In nucleotides, the CDR3 is TGTGCCAGCAGTAAGGGACTAGCGGGAGAGTCATACGAGCAGTACTTC.